This T cell receptor (beta chain) is from a study of cytomegalovirus exposure and HLA in healthy donors. This clone was found once. The antigen is unknown. Use of 60 Vbeta and 13 Jbeta primers characterized the PCR. Repertoires were generated with immunoSEQ multiplex PCR, while TCRdb's copy carries only in-frame clones and drops some. The sample records about 210,000 clones, 78% being singletons. V was trimmed by 4 bases and J by 0 bases, leaving 15 bases between them. The CDR3 totals 16 residues. Germline CDR1 and CDR2: SGHDN and FVKESK. General observations from the study: TCR association rates varied by HLA locus in a later analysis, with DRB1 highest and HLA-C lowest. In a later analysis, TCR beta V- and J-gene trimming was associated with a missense DCLRE1C variant.

The sample was PBMCs. This clonotype originated in a boy between 10 and 17 years old in good health and CMV-seronegative. V and J are TRBV14 and TRBJ1-1; D not resolved. CDR3 amino acids: CASSLGSKRVNTEAFF. The CDR3, as DNA: TGTGCCAGCAGCCTGGGGAGCAAGCGTGTGAACACTGAAGCTTTCTTT.